The present T cell receptor (beta chain) was sequenced within a study of cytomegalovirus exposure and HLA in healthy donors. Overall study results and limits: TCR sequences were mostly rare, though some public TCRs occurred in many donors. Within the 100 to 150 validation repertoires, first-cohort TCR clusters tended to co-occur, according to a later analysis. Associated with cytomegalovirus, according to the listing, were about 160 TCR beta chains.

Libraries were prepared by immunoSEQ multiplex PCR; TCRdb keeps only in-frame clonotypes and omits some of them. The sample yields under 50,000 clones, roughly 93% seen once. The CDR3 runs 14 residues. Germline V lookup: CDR1 MNHNS, CDR2 SASEGT. V was pared by 7 bases and J by 7 bases, with 17 bases between. Points on this clone: Its antigen is unidentified.

Separation from the approximately 670-subject first cohort characterized the roughly 130-subject validation cohort, to which the donors belonged. The V call is TRBV6-1, the J call TRBJ1-5, with D possibly matching TRBD1 (5 bases). The sequence was obtained from a woman aged 18-29 years in good health and CMV-seronegative. The sequenced material came from PBMCs. CDR3 DNA sequence: TGTGCCAGCACTGAGTCAGGGTTAGGCCAGCCCCAGCATTTT. This gives the protein CASTESGLGQPQHF.